This is a list of T cell receptor beta chains from one sample in a study of regulatory T cells in long-lasting Graves disease. TCRdb re-called the multiplex PCR reads through MiXCR, storing one row per CDR3 protein. In the table there are roughly 510,000 distinct CDR3 sequences, about 16% of which are singletons. These data were also reused for a study on T cells in Graves' hyperthyroidism and ophthalmopathy.

The sequenced sample was peripheral blood mononuclear cells (PBMCs), obtained at new diagnosis, from a patient treated with antithyroid drugs. These receptors were collected from a young man with Graves disease. CDR3s include the opening cysteine and the closing phenylalanine or tryptophan. A D gene is named only where the DNA matches it firmly. Clone size, where shown, is once, few, many, or a class for clones that have expanded.

v_call: TRBV7-9
d_call: TRBD1
clone_size: many
j_call: TRBJ2-3
cdr3_aa: CASSSPRDRAPDTQYF
cdr3_nt: TGTGCCAGCAGCTCCCCCCGGGACAGGGCACCAGATACGCAGTATTTT

v_call: TRBV14
d_call: TRBD2
clone_size: -
j_call: TRBJ2-1
cdr3_aa: CASSPIRWTSGHSYNEQFF
cdr3_nt: TGTGCCAGCAGCCCTATACGATGGACTAGCGGGCACTCCTACAATGAGCAGTTCTTC

v_call: TRBV19
d_call: -
clone_size: few
j_call: TRBJ1-2
cdr3_aa: CASSIEGRNGYTF
cdr3_nt: TGTGCCAGTAGTATAGAGGGGCGGAATGGCTACACCTTC

v_call: TRBV7-2
d_call: TRBD2
clone_size: -
j_call: TRBJ2-1
cdr3_aa: CASSLEASGRAGNEQFF
cdr3_nt: TGTGCCAGCAGCTTAGAGGCTAGCGGGAGGGCCGGAAATGAGCAGTTCTTC

v_call: TRBV24-1
d_call: -
clone_size: -
j_call: TRBJ2-1
cdr3_aa: CATSDTGHSYNEQFF
cdr3_nt: TGTGCCACCAGTGATACCGGACACTCCTACAATGAGCAGTTCTTC

v_call: TRBV10-3
d_call: TRBD2
clone_size: -
j_call: TRBJ2-3
cdr3_aa: CAISELAGASDTQYF
cdr3_nt: TGTGCCATCAGTGAGCTAGCGGGAGCTTCAGATACGCAGTATTTT

v_call: TRBV11-2
d_call: TRBD1
clone_size: -
j_call: TRBJ2-7
cdr3_aa: CASLQTGAYEQYF
cdr3_nt: TGTGCCAGCCTTCAGACAGGGGCCTACGAGCAGTACTTC

v_call: TRBV18
d_call: -
clone_size: few
j_call: TRBJ2-6
cdr3_aa: CASSPGQASSGANVLTF
cdr3_nt: TGTGCCAGCTCACCAGGGCAGGCTAGCTCTGGGGCCAACGTCCTGACTTTC

v_call: TRBV11-2
d_call: TRBD1
clone_size: many
j_call: TRBJ2-3
cdr3_aa: CASSPRPGQGADTQYF
cdr3_nt: TGTGCCAGCAGCCCAAGACCGGGACAGGGGGCAGATACGCAGTATTTT

v_call: TRBV7-3
d_call: TRBD2
clone_size: many
j_call: TRBJ2-3
cdr3_aa: CASSIGLAEITDTQYF
cdr3_nt: TGTGCCAGCAGTATCGGGCTAGCGGAAATCACAGATACGCAGTATTTT

v_call: TRBV20-1
d_call: -
clone_size: few
j_call: TRBJ2-3
cdr3_aa: CSARGGRGRPPDTQYF
cdr3_nt: TGCAGTGCTAGAGGGGGTCGGGGGAGGCCCCCGGATACGCAGTATTTT

v_call: TRBV11-2
d_call: -
clone_size: many
j_call: TRBJ1-5
cdr3_aa: CASSLGPGNSNQPQHF
cdr3_nt: TGTGCCAGCAGCTTAGGACCAGGGAATAGCAATCAGCCCCAGCATTTT

v_call: TRBV15
d_call: -
clone_size: many
j_call: TRBJ2-7
cdr3_aa: CATSREGAAIGEQYF
cdr3_nt: TGTGCCACCAGCAGAGAAGGCGCCGCGATTGGCGAGCAGTACTTC